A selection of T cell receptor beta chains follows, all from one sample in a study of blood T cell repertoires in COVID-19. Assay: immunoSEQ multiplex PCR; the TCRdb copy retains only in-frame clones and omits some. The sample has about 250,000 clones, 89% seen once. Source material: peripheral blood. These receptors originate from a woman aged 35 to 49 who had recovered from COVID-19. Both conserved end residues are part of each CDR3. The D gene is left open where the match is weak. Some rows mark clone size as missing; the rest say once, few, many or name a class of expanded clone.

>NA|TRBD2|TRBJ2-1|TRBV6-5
TGTGCCAGCAGTTACAGCGGGAGGGTCTACAATGAGCAGTTCTTC
CASSYSGRVYNEQFF
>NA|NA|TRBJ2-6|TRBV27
TGTGCCAGCCATCCTGCCCGGCAGAGGCTCTCTGGGGCCAACGTCCTGACTTTC
CASHPARQRLSGANVLTF
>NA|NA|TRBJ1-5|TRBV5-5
TGTGCCAGCAGCTTGCTCAACGCGGGCAATCAGCCCCAGCATTTT
CASSLLNAGNQPQHF
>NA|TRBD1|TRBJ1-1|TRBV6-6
TGTGCCAGCAGTTACGGGACAGGGGACACTGAAGCTTTCTTT
CASSYGTGDTEAFF
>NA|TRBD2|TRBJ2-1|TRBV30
TGTGCTTTGGACAGGCCTAGCGGGGACTATGAGCAGTTCTTC
CALDRPSGDYEQFF
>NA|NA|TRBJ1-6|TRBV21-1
TGTGCCAGCAGCAAGGTCAAAGAGCCTCCTAATTCACCCCTCCACTTT
CASSKVKEPPNSPLHF
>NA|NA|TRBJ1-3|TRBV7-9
TGTGCCAGCAGCCTAGCAGGGACATTCAAAGGAAACACCATATATTTT
CASSLAGTFKGNTIYF
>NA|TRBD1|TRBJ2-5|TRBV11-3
TGTGCCAGCAGCTTAGGACAGGGCCGAGAGACCCAGTACTTC
CASSLGQGRETQYF
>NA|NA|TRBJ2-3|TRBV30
TGTGCCTGGAGTGCGGTAGGGGGAGGGCCCTCAGATACGCAGTATTTT
CAWSAVGGGPSDTQYF
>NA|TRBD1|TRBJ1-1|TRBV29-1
TGCAGCGTTACTGCCGGACAGGGGAACACTGAAGCTTTCTTT
CSVTAGQGNTEAFF
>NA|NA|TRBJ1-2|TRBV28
TGTGCCAGCACCAAACAGGGCTATGGCTACACCTTC
CASTKQGYGYTF
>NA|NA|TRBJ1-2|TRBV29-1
TGCAGCGTCAGGGTCGACTATGGCTACACCTTC
CSVRVDYGYTF
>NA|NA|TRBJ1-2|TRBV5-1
TGCGCCAGCAGCGTCCAGACAGATTATGGCTACACCTTC
CASSVQTDYGYTF
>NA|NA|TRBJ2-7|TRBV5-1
TGCGCCAGCAGCTCTCTTTACGAGCAGTACTTC
CASSSLYEQYF
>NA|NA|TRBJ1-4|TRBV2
TGTGCCAGCAGTGTGACAGGCTATGAAAAACTGTTTTTT
CASSVTGYEKLFF
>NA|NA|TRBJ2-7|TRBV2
TGTGCCAGCAATTTCAGGGTAAGGTACGAGCAGTACTTC
CASNFRVRYEQYF
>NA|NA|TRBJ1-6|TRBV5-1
TGCGCCAGCAGCTTGCGAGCAGGGGTGGATTCACCCCTCCACTTT
CASSLRAGVDSPLHF
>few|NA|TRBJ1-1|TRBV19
TGTGCCAGTAGCAACCTGAGGACTGAAGCTTTCTTT
CASSNLRTEAFF
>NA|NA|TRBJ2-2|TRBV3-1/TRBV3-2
TGTGCCAGCAGTCCCGGACTTGCCGGGGAGCTGTTTTTT
CASSPGLAGELFF